The T cell receptor beta chain described here comes from a study of identical twins. Study findings and constraints: Models came in too low on out-of-frame TCR alpha sharing in monozygotic twins. Excess low generation probability was seen in twin-shared out-of-frame alpha sequences. The study reached conclusions through statistical analysis that was cross-sectional, not following the same donors.

Turning to this clonotype: The antigen remains undetermined.

Each CDR3 protein gets one entry after TCRdb re-called the 5' RACE reads with MiXCR. The sample records a few hundred thousand distinct CDR3 sequences, roughly 9% being singletons. Specimen: naive T cells sorted from blood. This TCR derives from a woman between 45 and 60 years old in good health.

This chain's CDR3 is CGWASGRKGETQYF. As DNA, the CDR3 is TGCGGGTGGGCTAGCGGGAGGAAGGGAGAGACCCAGTACTTC. This chain joins TRBV20-1 and TRBJ2-5; the match to TRBD2 covers 11 bases. CDR3 length: 14 residues. Germline CDR1 is DFQATT and CDR2 is SNEGSKA (reference sequence).